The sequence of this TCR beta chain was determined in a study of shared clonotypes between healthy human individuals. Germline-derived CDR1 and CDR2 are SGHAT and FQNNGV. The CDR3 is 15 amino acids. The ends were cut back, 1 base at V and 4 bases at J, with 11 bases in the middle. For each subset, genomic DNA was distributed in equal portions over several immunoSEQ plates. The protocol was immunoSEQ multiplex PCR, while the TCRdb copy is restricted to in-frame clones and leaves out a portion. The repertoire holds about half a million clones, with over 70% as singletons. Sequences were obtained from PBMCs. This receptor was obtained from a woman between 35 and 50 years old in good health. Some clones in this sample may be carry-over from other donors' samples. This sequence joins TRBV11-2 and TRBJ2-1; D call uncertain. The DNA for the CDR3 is TGTGCCAGCAGCTTAGTATTGGGAAAGTACAATGAGCAGTTCTTC. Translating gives CASSLVLGKYNEQFF.